Each of the 3 T cell receptor beta chains below was sequenced from the same sample in a study of T cell changes during pregnancy in multiple sclerosis. Repertoires were generated with immunoSEQ multiplex PCR, while TCRdb's copy carries only in-frame clones and drops some. This sample has under 55,000 clones, with around nine tenths found just once. This specimen was CD4+ T cells from peripheral blood mononuclear cells, taken before pregnancy. The receptors shown here come from a female donor with multiple sclerosis, enrolled in a pregnancy study.

This rearrangement joins TRBV5-1 to TRBJ2-2, with TRBD1 as a possible D gene (6 bases). This CDR3 is built from 12 residues. Germline V gene data show CDR1 as SGHRS and CDR2 as YFSETQ. Trimming removed 2 bases from V and 8 bases from J, with 7 bases in between. The CDR3 nucleotides are TGCGCCAGCAGCTTCGACAGGGGGGAGCTGTTTTTT. This sequence encodes CASSFDRGELFF.

This chain links TRBV7-9 with TRBJ2-1; 7 nucleotides match TRBD1. V trimming: 2 bases; J trimming: 3 bases; junction bases outside the gene matches: 1. This CDR3 region has 14 residues. Germline V gene data show CDR1 as SEHNR and CDR2 as FQNEAQ (reference sequence). CDR3 protein: CASSLRQGYNEQFF. The DNA of the CDR3 is TGTGCCAGCAGCTTACGACAGGGCTACAATGAGCAGTTCTTC.

The chain carries TRBV7-9 and TRBJ2-5; 11 bases align to TRBD2. The CDR3 runs to 16 residues. Germline-derived CDR1 and CDR2 are SEHNR and FQNEAQ (reference sequence). Trimming at V came to 3 bases and at J to 3 bases, leaving 6 bases not matched to a gene. The DNA of the CDR3 is TGTGCCAGCAGCTTTCCACTAGCGGGAGTGAAAGAGACCCAGTACTTC. This translates into CASSFPLAGVKETQYF.